These 5 T cell receptor beta chains were all obtained from the same sample, sequenced in a study of shared clonotypes between healthy human individuals. The data were produced by immunoSEQ multiplex PCR, yet TCRdb's version contains in-frame clones alone and is incomplete. The repertoire holds about 2 million clones, with approximately 95% as singletons. Naive CD8 cells, CD45RO-negative and positively selected for CCR7, excluded terminally differentiated effector memory CD45RA+ cells. The specimen was naive CD8+ T cells sorted from blood. The receptors originated from a man younger than 35 in good health.

This chain joins TRBV29-1 and TRBJ2-5, with D unclear. The germline V gene encodes CDR1 SQVTM and CDR2 ANQGSEA. V lost 4 bases, J lost 0 bases, and 9 bases lay in between. This CDR3 has 13 residues. The CDR3 sequence is CSVALRNQETQYF. In DNA, the CDR3 is TGCAGCGTTGCTTTGAGGAACCAAGAGACCCAGTACTTC.

The chain recombines TRBV13 with TRBJ2-3; 10 bases align to TRBD2. Per the germline V gene, CDR1 is PRHDT and CDR2 is FYEKMQ (reference sequence). Trimming took 8 bases from V and 2 from J; bases not matched to a gene: 4. The CDR3 has 14 amino acids. The CDR3 DNA reads as TGTGCCAGCGGGAGCGGGGGGGCCACAGATACGCAGTATTTT. Amino acids: CASGSGGATDTQYF.

The chain carries TRBV7-6 and TRBJ2-3, with 8 positions matching TRBD1. After removal of 5 bases from V and 2 bases from J, the junction contained 9 bases not matched to a gene. There are 16 residues in the CDR3. Germline V CDR1 and CDR2: SGHVS, FNYEAQ. In nucleotides, the CDR3 is TGTGCCAGCAGCCCCGGACAGGGAGGATACACAGATACGCAGTATTTT. It is translated as CASSPGQGGYTDTQYF.

The count of this clone is one. This chain uses TRBV19 with TRBJ2-5; D gene ambiguous. V was cut by 3 bases and J by 1 base, with 9 bases left in between. Germline V gives CDR1 LNHDA, CDR2 SQIVND (reference sequence). CDR3 length: 14 residues. The CDR3 DNA is TGTGCCAGTAGTATTTTGGGGTCCCAAGAGACCCAGTACTTC. Encoded protein: CASSILGSQETQYF.

This clone has just a few counts. The rearrangement joins TRBV7-9 to TRBJ2-2, with 11 positions matching TRBD2. The CDR3 loop spans 16 amino acids. V trimming: 4 bases; J trimming: 0 bases; junction bases outside the gene matches: 1. Germline CDR1 SEHNR, CDR2 FQNEAQ (reference sequence). This CDR3 is CASSSLAGANTGELFF. The CDR3 DNA follows: TGTGCCAGCAGCTCACTAGCGGGAGCGAACACCGGGGAGCTGTTTTTT.